These 16 T cell receptor beta chains originate from one sample sequenced in a study of blood T cell repertoires in COVID-19. Using immunoSEQ multiplex PCR, the repertoire was profiled, and TCRdb retains in-frame clones only, with some absent. Among 270,000 or so clones, roughly 86% were seen once, and the ten largest hold roughly 10%. The sample taken for sequencing was peripheral blood. Every receptor here comes from a woman between 25 and 40 years old with COVID-19, enrolled during active disease.

This clone was seen once. V usage is TRBV19 and J usage is TRBJ2-3; 7 bases align to TRBD1. The CDR3 is 12 amino acids. J lost 1 base, V lost 8 bases, and 0 bases had no gene match. Germline lookup yields CDR1 LNHDA and CDR2 SQIVND (reference sequence). For the CDR3, the DNA is TGTGCCAGTGGACAGGGCACAGATACGCAGTATTTT. This codes for CASGQGTDTQYF.

The chain joins TRBV5-1 to TRBJ2-1; D remains ambiguous. V dropped 6 bases and J dropped 7 bases, with 14 bases sitting between them. This CDR3 has 13 residues. Germline V gives CDR1 SGHRS, CDR2 YFSETQ. The CDR3 region is CASTLEIQNEQFF. The CDR3 DNA reads as TGCGCCAGCACCCTCGAAATACAGAATGAGCAGTTCTTC.

Only a few counts were recorded for this clone. This chain joins TRBV14 and TRBJ1-2; D remains ambiguous. Germline values: CDR1 SGHDN, CDR2 FVKESK. Deletions cut 1 base from V and 4 bases from J, with 7 bases between. The CDR3 sequence is 13 residues long. The CDR3 spells CASSQARSYGYTF. CDR3 DNA: TGTGCCAGCAGCCAAGCACGGTCCTATGGCTACACCTTC.

This clone was observed once. The rearrangement links TRBV10-3 to TRBJ2-1; 8 positions agree with TRBD2. The CDR3 contains 15 residues. With 3 bases clipped from V and 4 bases from J, the junction kept 5 bases outside the gene matches. From germline, CDR1 is ENHRY and CDR2 SYGVKD. CDR3 sequence (DNA): TGTGCCATCAGTGACAGCGGGGGAACTTACAATGAGCAGTTCTTC. Its translation: CAISDSGGTYNEQFF.

The chain uses TRBV18 and TRBJ1-1; tentatively, D is TRBD1 (6 bases). CDR3 length equals 15 residues. Trimming stripped 0 bases from V and 3 bases from J, with 11 bases between. The V gene's germline CDR1 is KGHSH and CDR2 LQKENI. The CDR3 DNA sequence: TGTGCCAGCTCACCACCGCAGGGGTGGGACACTGAAGCTTTCTTT. Translated: CASSPPQGWDTEAFF.

The chain is built from TRBV27 and TRBJ2-4, with 9 bases that match TRBD1. Per the germline V gene, CDR1 is MNHEY and CDR2 is SMNVEV (reference sequence). With 3 bases clipped from V and 8 bases from J, the junction kept 5 bases outside the gene matches. This CDR3 has 14 amino acids. The CDR3 sequence is CASSFRDRVDIQYF. Here the CDR3 DNA reads TGTGCCAGCAGTTTCCGGGACAGGGTGGACATTCAGTACTTC.

The genes are TRBV7-9 and TRBJ1-1; no firm D call. CDR1 SEHNR and CDR2 FQNEAQ come from the germline V gene (reference sequence). Trimming cost V 3 bases and J 5 bases, with 10 bases left between them. The CDR3 has 13 residues. CDR3 amino acids: CASSLEGLTEAFF. In nucleotides, the CDR3 is TGTGCCAGCAGCTTGGAGGGTCTGACTGAAGCTTTCTTT. The full variable domain, in which reference TRBV7-9 and TRBJ1-1 provide the parts outside the CDR3, is DTGVSQNPRHKITKRGQNVTFRCDPISEHNRLYWYRQTLGQGPEFLTYFQNEAQLEKSRLLSDRFSAERPKGSFSTLEIQRTEQGDSAMYLCASSLEGLTEAFFGQGTRLTVV.

The chain carries TRBV7-8 and TRBJ2-2; 8 nucleotides line up with TRBD1. After removal of 8 bases from V and 3 bases from J, the junction contained 8 bases not matched to a gene. Germline loops: CDR1 SGHVS, CDR2 FQNEAQ. This CDR3 has 15 residues. Here the CDR3 DNA reads TGTGCCAGCGGGATAGGGACAGGATACACCGGGGAGCTGTTTTTT. It codes for CASGIGTGYTGELFF.

The chain couples TRBV19 to TRBJ2-1, with 7 bases aligning to TRBD2. The CDR3 contains 13 residues. The junction had 4 bases not matched to a gene; V was cut back by 8 bases and J by 3 bases. The germline V gene encodes CDR1 LNHDA and CDR2 SQIVND (reference sequence). CDR3 in amino acids: CASGWGGYNEQFF. Written as DNA, the CDR3 is TGTGCCAGTGGATGGGGGGGCTACAATGAGCAGTTCTTC.

This clone was recorded only once. CDR3 loop: CASSTGGGYGYTF. CDR3 sequence (DNA): TGTGCCAGCAGTACAGGGGGCGGCTATGGCTACACCTTC. V and J are TRBV12-3 or TRBV12-4 and TRBJ1-2; 9 bases match TRBD1. V was pared by 5 bases and J by 4 bases, with 2 bases of the junction left unmatched. The CDR3 runs 13 residues.

V is TRBV7-6 and J is TRBJ1-6; D is uncertain. The germline V and J ends were trimmed by 5 bases and 9 bases, with 14 bases remaining between them. Per germline, CDR1 SGHVS and CDR2 FNYEAQ. The CDR3 is 14 amino acids. In nucleotides, the CDR3 is TGTGCCAGCAGCCTAGGGCCGAGGAGTTCACCCCTCCACTTT. Translating gives CASSLGPRSSPLHF.

This clone has just one count. The chain employs TRBV7-9 and TRBJ1-3; maybe TRBD1 (6 bases). This CDR3 region has 15 residues. CDR1 is SEHNR and CDR2 is FQNEAQ in the germline V gene (reference sequence). Deletions cut 5 bases from V and 0 bases from J, with 11 bases between. CDR3 sequence (DNA): TGTGCCAGCAGCGCAGGACAGACCTCTGGAAACACCATATATTTT. Protein: CASSAGQTSGNTIYF.

V is TRBV24-1 and J is TRBJ1-1; D remains ambiguous. CDR1 and CDR2 from the germline V gene are KGHDR and SFDVKD. Trimming took 8 bases from V and 3 from J, leaving 18 bases between them. The CDR3 has 15 amino acids. CDR3 DNA: TGTGCCACCATAGGAAAGGAGGACGATTACACTGAAGCTTTCTTT. This translates into CATIGKEDDYTEAFF.

The count of this clone is one. V and J are TRBV7-6 and TRBJ2-5; D gene uncertain. Germline lookup yields CDR1 SGHVS and CDR2 FNYEAQ. V was clipped by 6 bases and J by 5 bases, with 13 bases between them. The CDR3 is 13 residues long. CDR3 sequence (DNA): TGTGCCAGCAGTTATAGTCGGTGGGAGACCCAGTACTTC. Encoded protein: CASSYSRWETQYF. The full variable domain, in which reference TRBV7-6 and TRBJ2-5 provide the parts outside the CDR3, is GAGVSQSPRYKVTKRGQDVALRCDPISGHVSLYWYRQALGQGPEFLTYFNYEAQQDKSGLPNDRFSAERPEGSISTLTIQRTEQRDSAMYRCASSYSRWETQYFGPGTRLLVL.

V gene TRBV7-2 combines with J gene TRBJ1-2; D is ambiguous. This CDR3 contains 12 residues. Germline assignment: CDR1 SGHTA and CDR2 FQGNSA. Trimming removed 0 bases at V and 6 bases at J, with 5 bases between. The CDR3: CASSLAQDGYTF. CDR3 sequence (DNA): TGTGCCAGCAGCTTAGCGCAGGATGGCTACACCTTC.

This clone was seen just once. Here the CDR3 DNA reads TGTGCCAGCAGTTTAAACAGGGGACTTTTCGCCAATGAAAAACTGTTTTTT. This translates into CASSLNRGLFANEKLFF. The chain joins TRBV28 to TRBJ1-4, with 7 bases fitting TRBD1. The germline CDR1 and CDR2 sequences are MDHEN and SYDVKM. Trimming at V came to 2 bases and at J to 5 bases, leaving 11 bases not matched to a gene. The CDR3 totals 17 residues.